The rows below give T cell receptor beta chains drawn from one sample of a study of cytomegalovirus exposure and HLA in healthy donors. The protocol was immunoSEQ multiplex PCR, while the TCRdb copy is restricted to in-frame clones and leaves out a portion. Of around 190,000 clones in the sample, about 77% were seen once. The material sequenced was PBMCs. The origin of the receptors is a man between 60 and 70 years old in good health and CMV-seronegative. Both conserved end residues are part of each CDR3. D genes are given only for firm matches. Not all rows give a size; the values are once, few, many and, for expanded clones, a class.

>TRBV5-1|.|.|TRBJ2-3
CASSLDRSTDTQYF
TGCGCCAGCAGCTTGGATCGGTCCACAGATACGCAGTATTTT
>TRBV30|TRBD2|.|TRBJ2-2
CAWSGRAGGPDGELFF
TGTGCCTGGAGTGGGAGGGCGGGAGGGCCGGACGGGGAGCTGTTTTTT
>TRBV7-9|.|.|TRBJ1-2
CASSPRVLGYTF
TGTGCCAGCAGCCCCCGAGTCCTGGGCTACACCTTC
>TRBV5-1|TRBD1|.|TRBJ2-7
CASSSPDRGINEQYF
TGCGCCAGCAGCTCCCCGGACAGGGGAATTAACGAGCAGTACTTC
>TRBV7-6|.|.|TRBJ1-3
CASSLYSGNTIYF
TGTGCCAGCAGCTTATACTCCGGAAACACCATATATTTT
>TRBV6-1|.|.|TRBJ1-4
CASSAPSLRSGVANEKLFF
TGTGCCAGCAGTGCCCCATCATTAAGGAGCGGGGTGGCTAATGAAAAACTGTTTTTT
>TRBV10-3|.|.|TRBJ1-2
CAISEADTYNYGYTF
TGTGCCATCAGTGAAGCCGACACCTATAACTATGGCTACACCTTC
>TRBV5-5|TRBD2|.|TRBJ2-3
CASSSGLAGGLSTDTQYF
TGTGCCAGCAGCTCCGGACTAGCGGGGGGACTTAGCACAGATACGCAGTATTTT
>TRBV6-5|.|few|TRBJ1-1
CASSYDPVPDTEAFF
TGTGCCAGCAGTTACGATCCCGTACCAGACACTGAAGCTTTCTTT
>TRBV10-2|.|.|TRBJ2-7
CASNANSYEQYF
TGCGCCAGCAACGCGAACTCCTACGAGCAGTACTTC
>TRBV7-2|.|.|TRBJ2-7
CASSLALQSYEQYF
TGTGCCAGCAGCTTAGCCCTACAGTCCTACGAGCAGTACTTC
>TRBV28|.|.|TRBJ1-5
CASRPGPISTLQGISNQPQHF
TGTGCCAGCAGACCCGGCCCTATATCAACACTACAGGGAATTAGCAATCAGCCCCAGCATTTT
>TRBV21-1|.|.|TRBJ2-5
CASTNGTSGSAYQETQYF
TGTGCCAGCACCAATGGGACTAGCGGGAGCGCGTACCAAGAGACCCAGTACTTC
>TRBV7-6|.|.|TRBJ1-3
CASSPGTNSGNTIYF
TGTGCCAGCAGCCCCGGGACAAACTCTGGAAACACCATATATTTT
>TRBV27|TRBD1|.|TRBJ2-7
CASRLSGTGISYEQYF
TGTGCCAGCCGTTTGAGCGGGACAGGGATCTCCTACGAGCAGTACTTC
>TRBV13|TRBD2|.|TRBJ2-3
CASSLNRGSSTDTQYF
TGTGCCAGCAGCTTAAATCGCGGGAGTAGCACAGATACGCAGTATTTT
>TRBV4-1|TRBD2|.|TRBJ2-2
CASSQEAGKAGGLLGELFF
TGCGCCAGCAGCCAAGAAGCCGGCAAGGCGGGGGGGCTGCTGGGGGAGCTGTTTTTT
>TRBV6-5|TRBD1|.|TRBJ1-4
CASSYSPGGNEKLFF
TGTGCCAGCAGTTACTCGCCAGGGGGTAATGAAAAACTGTTTTTT
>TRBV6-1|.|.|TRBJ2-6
CASSVLSGANVLTF
TGTGCCAGCAGTGTTCTCTCTGGGGCCAACGTCCTGACTTTC
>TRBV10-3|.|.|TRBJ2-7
CASRVGPSREYEQYF
TGTGCCAGCAGAGTTGGGCCCTCGCGGGAATACGAGCAGTACTTC
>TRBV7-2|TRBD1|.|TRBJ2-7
CASSQGANEQYF
TGTGCCAGCAGTCAGGGGGCCAACGAGCAGTACTTC
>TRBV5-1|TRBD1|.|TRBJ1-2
CASSLGTGTPHGYPF
TGCGCCAGCAGCCTGGGGACAGGGACACCTCATGGCTACCCCTTC
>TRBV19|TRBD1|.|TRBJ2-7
CASRQTGSGYEQYF
TGTGCCAGTAGACAGACAGGGTCTGGCTACGAGCAGTACTTC
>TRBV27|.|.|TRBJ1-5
CASTRGEGWPQHF
TGTGCCAGCACCAGAGGCGAGGGTTGGCCCCAGCATTTT
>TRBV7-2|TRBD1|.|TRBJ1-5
CASSWGQGANQPQHF
TGTGCCAGCAGCTGGGGACAGGGGGCAAATCAGCCCCAGCATTTT
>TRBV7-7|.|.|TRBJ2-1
CASSMDRNNEQFF
TGTGCCAGCAGCATGGACAGAAACAATGAGCAGTTCTTC
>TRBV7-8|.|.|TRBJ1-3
CASSPTREVVSGNTIYF
TGTGCCAGCAGCCCAACGAGGGAAGTGGTCTCTGGAAACACCATATATTTT
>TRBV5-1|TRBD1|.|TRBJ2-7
CASSLNPNTGAVPGYF
TGCGCCAGCAGCTTGAACCCCAATACAGGGGCCGTTCCTGGGTACTTC
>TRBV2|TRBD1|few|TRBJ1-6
CASTPGGQYSPLHF
TGTGCCAGCACCCCAGGGGGCCAGTATTCACCCCTCCACTTT
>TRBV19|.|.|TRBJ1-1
CASSNSIMNTEAFF
TGTGCCAGTAGTAACAGCATAATGAACACTGAAGCTTTCTTT
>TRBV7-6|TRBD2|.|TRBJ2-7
CASSLGGLAGGEQYF
TGTGCCAGCAGCTTAGGGGGACTAGCGGGGGGCGAGCAGTACTTC
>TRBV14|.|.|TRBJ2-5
CASSQDLTEQETQYF
TGTGCCAGCAGCCAAGATCTTACAGAGCAAGAGACCCAGTACTTC
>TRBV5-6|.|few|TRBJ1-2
CASSLTFQEGISGYTF
TGTGCCAGCAGCTTGACCTTCCAGGAAGGTATTTCGGGCTACACCTTC
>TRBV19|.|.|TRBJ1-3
CASSTRTASGNTIYF
TGTGCCAGTAGTACCCGGACAGCCTCTGGAAACACCATATATTTT
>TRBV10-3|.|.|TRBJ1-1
CAISESMGGRGTEAFF
TGTGCCATCAGTGAGTCGATGGGGGGTAGGGGCACTGAAGCTTTCTTT
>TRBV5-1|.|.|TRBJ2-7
CASSLDLNRGGEQYF
TGCGCCAGCAGCTTGGACTTAAACAGGGGGGGCGAGCAGTACTTC
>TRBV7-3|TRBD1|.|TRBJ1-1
CASSSEQGGLTEAFF
TGTGCCAGCAGCTCAGAACAGGGGGGGCTAACTGAAGCTTTCTTT
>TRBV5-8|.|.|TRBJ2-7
CASSLVGRSSYEQYF
TGTGCCAGCAGCTTGGTGGGGCGCAGCTCCTACGAGCAGTACTTC
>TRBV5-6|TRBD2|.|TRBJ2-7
CASSFRTSGTYEQYF
TGTGCCAGCAGCTTTAGGACTAGCGGGACCTACGAGCAGTACTTC
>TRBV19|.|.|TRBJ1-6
CASRDRTDYSPLHF
TGTGCCAGTAGAGATCGGACAGACTATTCACCCCTCCACTTT
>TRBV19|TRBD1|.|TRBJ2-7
CASGNHRGSYEQYF
TGTGCCAGTGGGAATCACAGGGGATCCTACGAGCAGTACTTC
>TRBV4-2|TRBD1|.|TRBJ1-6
CASSHTDRGNSPLHF
TGTGCCAGCAGCCACACGGACAGGGGTAATTCACCCCTCCACTTT
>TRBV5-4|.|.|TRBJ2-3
CASSLAFGGRIDSDTQYF
TGTGCCAGCAGCTTGGCATTCGGGGGGCGTATCGATTCAGATACGCAGTATTTT
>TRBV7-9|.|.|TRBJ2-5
CASSHGTSQETQYF
TGTGCCAGCAGCCACGGGACTTCTCAAGAGACCCAGTACTTC
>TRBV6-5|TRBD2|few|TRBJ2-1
CASSYSSSGATNEQFF
TGTGCCAGCAGTTACTCGAGTAGCGGGGCCACCAATGAGCAGTTCTTC
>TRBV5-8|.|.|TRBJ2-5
CASSGGRRLKDQETQYF
TGTGCCAGCAGCGGGGGCCGGAGACTGAAGGACCAAGAGACCCAGTACTTC
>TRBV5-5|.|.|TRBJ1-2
CASTPDQGGNLWGYTF
TGTGCCAGCACCCCGGACCAGGGAGGGAATCTATGGGGCTACACCTTC
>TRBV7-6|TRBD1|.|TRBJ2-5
CASSPNSRQGQETQYF
TGTGCCAGCAGCCCCAATTCCCGACAGGGACAAGAGACCCAGTACTTC
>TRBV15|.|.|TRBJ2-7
CATSRDVRGGDEQYF
TGTGCCACCAGCAGAGATGTTAGGGGAGGTGACGAGCAGTACTTC
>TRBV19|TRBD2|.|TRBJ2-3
CASGLAESTDTQYF
TGTGCCAGCGGACTAGCCGAGAGCACAGATACGCAGTATTTT
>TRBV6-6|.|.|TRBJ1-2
CASSPDGGYGYTF
TGTGCCAGCAGCCCCGACGGGGGATACGGCTACACCTTC
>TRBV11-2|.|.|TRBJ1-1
CASSLRVGHLNTEAFF
TGTGCCAGCAGCTTAAGGGTAGGACATTTGAACACTGAAGCTTTCTTT
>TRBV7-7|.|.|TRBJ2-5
CASSSGTPQETQYF
TGTGCTAGCAGCTCTGGGACACCCCAAGAGACCCAGTACTTC
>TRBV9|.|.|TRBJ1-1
CASSKSRAGMNTEAFF
TGTGCCAGCAGCAAGTCCCGGGCGGGGATGAACACTGAAGCTTTCTTT